Listed below are T cell receptor beta chains from one sample, sequenced in a study of shared clonotypes between healthy human individuals. Method: immunoSEQ multiplex PCR; TCRdb's copy keeps in-frame clones and lacks some. The repertoire has just over 2,000,000 clones, 90% to 95% of them found once; the top ten carry 0.1% to 0.15%. The sequenced sample was naive CD4+ T cells sorted from blood. The receptor set was obtained from a man aged 18 to 30 in good health. Both conserved end residues are part of each CDR3. Fields, in order: clone size, J gene, V gene, D gene, CDR3 DNA, CDR3 protein. The D gene is left open where the match is weak. The listing skips clone size in some rows; elsewhere it reads once, few, many or a size class.

>few|TRBJ2-3|TRBV11-2|.
TGTGCCAGCAGCTTAGATATGGGAGTTGATACGCAGTATTTT
CASSLDMGVDTQYF
>.|TRBJ2-2|TRBV7-9|.
TGTGCCAGCAGCCTCAGGGAGAACACCGGGGAGCTGTTTTTT
CASSLRENTGELFF
>.|TRBJ2-3|TRBV14|.
TGTGCCAGCAGCCCCGGTACTTGGTCAGATACGCAGTATTTT
CASSPGTWSDTQYF
>.|TRBJ2-7|TRBV6-5|.
TGTGCCAGCAGGACCTCCGGGACTCTCTCCTACGAGCAGTACTTC
CASRTSGTLSYEQYF
>.|TRBJ2-1|TRBV30|.
TGTGCCTGGAGTGAAAGGGATGAGCAGTTCTTC
CAWSERDEQFF
>.|TRBJ2-7|TRBV5-6|.
TGTGCCAGCAGCCCCGGTGGTGGGAAGGCCTACGAGCAGTACTTC
CASSPGGGKAYEQYF
>.|TRBJ2-7|TRBV5-4|TRBD2
TGTGCCAGCAGCTTGGACGGCGGGAGAAGCTCCTACGAGCAGTACTTC
CASSLDGGRSSYEQYF
>.|TRBJ2-5|TRBV28|TRBD2
TGTGCCAGCAGCAGAAGCGGGGGGGCAGAGACCCAGTACTTC
CASSRSGGAETQYF
>.|TRBJ2-7|TRBV6-5|.
TGTGCCAGCAGTTACGTGGCAGGGGAGGAGTACTTC
CASSYVAGEEYF
>.|TRBJ1-1|TRBV5-4|.
TGTGCCAGCCAGTTAGTGAACACTGAAGCTTTCTTT
CASQLVNTEAFF
>.|TRBJ2-5|TRBV7-9|TRBD1
TGTGCCAGCAGTTATGGGGACAGGAATCAAGAGACCCAGTACTTC
CASSYGDRNQETQYF
>.|TRBJ1-5|TRBV28|.
TGTGCCAGCAGTTTATCGGGACGGACGATGGGTCAGCCCCAGCATTTT
CASSLSGRTMGQPQHF
>.|TRBJ1-1|TRBV5-1|.
TGCGCCAGCAGCGCGAGCCCGGACACTGAAGCTTTCTTT
CASSASPDTEAFF
>.|TRBJ1-3|TRBV14|.
TGTGCCAGCAGCCTCTGGGCCCGGGGACCCTCTGGAAACACCATATATTTT
CASSLWARGPSGNTIYF
>.|TRBJ2-1|TRBV7-8|.
TGTGCCAGCAGCTCCCGGTCTACTAGCCATGAGCAGTTCTTC
CASSSRSTSHEQFF
>.|TRBJ1-5|TRBV5-4|.
TGTGCCAGCAGCCCGGACGCTAGCAATCAGCCCCAGCATTTT
CASSPDASNQPQHF
>.|TRBJ2-1|TRBV7-2|.
TGCTCGTCCCGGGACCCGGGGTACAATGAGCAGTTCTTC
CSSRDPGYNEQFF
>.|TRBJ2-7|TRBV5-1|TRBD1
TGCGCCAGCATTTGGGTCGGAACGACAGGGTGTTTCTACGAGCAGTACTTC
CASIWVGTTGCFYEQYF
>.|TRBJ1-3|TRBV18|TRBD1
TGTGCCAGCTCACCCTTAGCGACAGGGGACTACTCTGGAAACACCATATATTTT
CASSPLATGDYSGNTIYF
>.|TRBJ2-3|TRBV6-5|.
TGTGCCAGCAGTTACGAGAGGGGTTTGGGGACAGATACGCAGTATTTT
CASSYERGLGTDTQYF
>.|TRBJ2-1|TRBV5-1|.
TGCGCCAGCAGCTGGGGATACAATGAGCAGTTCTTC
CASSWGYNEQFF
>.|TRBJ1-5|TRBV19|.
TGTGCCAGTAGCAAAGAGGAGGGTTTCAATCAGCCCCAGCATTTT
CASSKEEGFNQPQHF
>.|TRBJ2-3|TRBV5-1|.
TGCGCCAGCAGGACTATCTCAAGCACAGATACGCAGTATTTT
CASRTISSTDTQYF
>.|TRBJ2-1|TRBV4-1|.
TGCGCCAGCAGCCAAGAGGGAGTCTCGGAGGGGAGTAACAATGAGCAGTTCTTC
CASSQEGVSEGSNNEQFF
>.|TRBJ1-2|TRBV6-1|TRBD1
TGTGCCAGCAGTGAAGGGGACAGGGGATATGGCTACACCTTC
CASSEGDRGYGYTF
>.|TRBJ1-2|TRBV5-6|.
TGTGCCAGCAGCTGGGGGACCCAGGCCTCATATGGCTACACCTTC
CASSWGTQASYGYTF
>.|TRBJ1-5|TRBV4-1|.
TGCGCCAGCAGCCAAATATCGGGAGGCGTCAATCAGCCCCAGCATTTT
CASSQISGGVNQPQHF
>.|TRBJ2-6|TRBV27|.
TGTGCCAGCAGTTTATACTCTGGGGCCAACGTCCTGACTTTC
CASSLYSGANVLTF
>.|TRBJ2-6|TRBV19|.
TGTGCCAGTAGTATGTCGGCAGGGAGATTCTCTGGGGCCAACGTCCTGACTTTC
CASSMSAGRFSGANVLTF
>.|TRBJ2-7|TRBV29-1|TRBD1
TGCAGCGCTGGGACAGACTACGAGCAGTACTTC
CSAGTDYEQYF
>once|TRBJ1-4|TRBV5-4|.
TGTGCCAGCAGCTTCGCCGCAGGGCCGACTAATGAAAAACTGTTTTTT
CASSFAAGPTNEKLFF
>.|TRBJ2-5|TRBV27|.
TGTGCCAGCAGTTGGGGAAAGGGTGGATCAGAGACCCAGTACTTC
CASSWGKGGSETQYF
>.|TRBJ2-5|TRBV14|TRBD2
TGTGCCAGCAGCTCTGGGACTAGCGGGAGATGGGAGACCCAGTACTTC
CASSSGTSGRWETQYF
>.|TRBJ1-2|TRBV10-2|.
TGCGCCAGCAGTGAGTCGAGTGTCTATGGCTACACCTTC
CASSESSVYGYTF
>once|TRBJ1-1|TRBV29-1|TRBD1
TGCAGCGTAAAAATACGACAGGGATCCACTGAAGCTTTCTTT
CSVKIRQGSTEAFF
>.|TRBJ2-5|TRBV2|.
TGTGCCAGCAGTTCGGTAGAGACCCAGTACTTC
CASSSVETQYF
>.|TRBJ2-7|TRBV6-1|TRBD1
TGTGCCAGCAGTGTCCAGGGGGGACAGGGAATCTACGAGCAGTACTTC
CASSVQGGQGIYEQYF
>.|TRBJ2-5|TRBV28|TRBD2
TGTGCCAGCAGTTCATCAGGGGGACTAGCAGGCCGAGGGTACTTC
CASSSSGGLAGRGYF
>once|TRBJ1-5|TRBV9|.
TGTGCCAGCAGCCCCACAGCTAGCAATCAGCCCCAGCATTTT
CASSPTASNQPQHF
>.|TRBJ2-5|TRBV2|.
TGTGCCAGCAGTCCTAGACAGTTCCAAGAGACCCAGTACTTC
CASSPRQFQETQYF
>once|TRBJ2-2|TRBV5-1|TRBD1
TGCGCCAGCAGCGTGGGACAGACCACCGGGGAGCTGTTTTTT
CASSVGQTTGELFF
>.|TRBJ2-2|TRBV6-5|.
TGTGCCAGCACTAAGGGTACGAACACCGGGGAGCTGTTTTTT
CASTKGTNTGELFF
>.|TRBJ1-4|TRBV7-2|TRBD1
TGTGCCAGCAGCCTAGACGGGACAGTTCCATCACTGTTTTTT
CASSLDGTVPSLFF
>.|TRBJ1-2|TRBV29-1|.
TGCAGCGTTGAAGGACACCCGGAAGGCTACACCTTC
CSVEGHPEGYTF
>.|TRBJ2-7|TRBV10-3|TRBD1
TGTGCCATCAGTGGGACAGGGGGCTCGTCCTACGAGCAGTACTTC
CAISGTGGSSYEQYF
>once|TRBJ2-3|TRBV7-9|TRBD1
TGTGCCAGCAGCTTAGTCAGGGGGTACACAGATACGCAGTATTTT
CASSLVRGYTDTQYF
>.|TRBJ2-2|TRBV19|TRBD1
TGTGCCAGTACTCTCGGACAGGGGGAGGGGGAGCTGTTTTTT
CASTLGQGEGELFF
>.|TRBJ2-5|TRBV4-1|TRBD1
TGCGCCAGCAGCCAATTTGGGACAGACCAAGAGACCCAGTACTTC
CASSQFGTDQETQYF
>.|TRBJ1-4|TRBV30|.
TGTGCCTGGAGTCCCCAAGGAGGGGGAACCGAAAAACTGTTTTTT
CAWSPQGGGTEKLFF
>.|TRBJ1-5|TRBV6-5|TRBD1
TGTGCCAGCAGCCCCGACAGGGGGAGCAATCAGCCCCAGCATTTT
CASSPDRGSNQPQHF
>.|TRBJ2-3|TRBV18|TRBD2
TGTGCCAGCTCCGAACTGGCGGGGGGCGCGGATACGCAGTATTTT
CASSELAGGADTQYF
>once|TRBJ2-3|TRBV5-6|.
TGTGCCAGCAGCTTGCGGACCCAGGCAAGAGTCACAGATACGCAGTATTTT
CASSLRTQARVTDTQYF
>.|TRBJ1-6|TRBV6-1|.
TGTGCCAGCACAGTTAGCTCCTATAATTCACCCCTCCACTTT
CASTVSSYNSPLHF